The TCR beta chain described here comes from a study of PD-L1 blockade in urothelial cancer. Study summary: Blood samples had a median of approximately 150,000 T cells.

Stated time point: pretreatment peripheral blood. Data came from immunoSEQ multiplex PCR; TCRdb stores just in-frame clones and leaves some out. The sample gives tens of thousands of clones, 84% of which show up once; roughly 9.2% is in the top ten. Germline CDR1 and CDR2: SGHNT and YYREEE (reference sequence). With 4 bases removed from V and 8 bases from J, the gap between germline ends came to 18 bases. The CDR3 covers 14 residues. V gene TRBV5-4 combines with J gene TRBJ1-2; maybe TRBD1 (5 bases). The sample was PBMCs, taken around atezolizumab (anti-PD-L1) treatment. The clonotype comes from a woman in her seventies with urothelial cancer. The CDR3 here is CASSHPKGEEGYTF. The CDR3 DNA sequence: TGTGCCAGCAGCCACCCCAAAGGGGAGGAAGGCTACACCTTC.